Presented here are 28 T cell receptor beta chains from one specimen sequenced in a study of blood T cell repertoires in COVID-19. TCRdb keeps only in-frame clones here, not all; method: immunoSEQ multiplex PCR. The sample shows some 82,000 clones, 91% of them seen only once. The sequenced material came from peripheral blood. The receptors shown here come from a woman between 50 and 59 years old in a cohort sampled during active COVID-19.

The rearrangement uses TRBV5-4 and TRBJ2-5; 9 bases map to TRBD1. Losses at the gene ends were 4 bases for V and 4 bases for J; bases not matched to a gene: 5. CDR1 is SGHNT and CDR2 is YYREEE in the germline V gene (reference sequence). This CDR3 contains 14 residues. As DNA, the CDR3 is TGTGCCAGCAGCAAAGACAGGGGGGCAGAGACCCAGTACTTC. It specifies CASSKDRGAETQYF.

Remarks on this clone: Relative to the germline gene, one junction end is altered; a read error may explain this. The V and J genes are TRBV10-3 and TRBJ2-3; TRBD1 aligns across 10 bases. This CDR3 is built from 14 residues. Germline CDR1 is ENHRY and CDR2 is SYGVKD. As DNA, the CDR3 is TGTGCCATCACTGAGGGACAGGGGAGGTATACGCAGTATTTT. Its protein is CAITEGQGRYTQYF.

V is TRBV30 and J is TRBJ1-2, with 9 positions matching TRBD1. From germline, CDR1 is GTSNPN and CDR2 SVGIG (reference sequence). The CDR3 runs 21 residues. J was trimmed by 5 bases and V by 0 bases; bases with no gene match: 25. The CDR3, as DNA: TGTGCCTGGAGTGTACCATTTCCCCCTGGACAGGGGCCTCTCGGTTTATATGGCTACACCTTC. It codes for CAWSVPFPPGQGPLGLYGYTF.

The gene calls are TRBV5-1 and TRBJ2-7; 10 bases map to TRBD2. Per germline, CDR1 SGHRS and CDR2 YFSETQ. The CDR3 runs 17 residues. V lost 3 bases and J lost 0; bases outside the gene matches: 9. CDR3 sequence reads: CASSSEGSGRSSYEQYF. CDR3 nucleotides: TGCGCCAGCAGCTCGGAGGGTAGCGGGAGGAGCTCCTACGAGCAGTACTTC.

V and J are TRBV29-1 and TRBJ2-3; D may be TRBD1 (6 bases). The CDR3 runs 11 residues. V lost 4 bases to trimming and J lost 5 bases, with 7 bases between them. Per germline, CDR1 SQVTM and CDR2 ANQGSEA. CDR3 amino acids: CSVGQVDTQYF. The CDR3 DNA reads TGCAGCGTTGGACAGGTAGATACGCAGTATTTT.

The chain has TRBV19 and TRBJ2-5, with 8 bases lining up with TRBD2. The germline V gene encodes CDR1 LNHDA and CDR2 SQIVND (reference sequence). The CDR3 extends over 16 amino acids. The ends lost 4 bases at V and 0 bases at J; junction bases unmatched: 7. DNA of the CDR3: TGTGCCAGTAGTACCAACGGGGGGGCCCACCAAGAGACCCAGTACTTC. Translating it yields CASSTNGGAHQETQYF.

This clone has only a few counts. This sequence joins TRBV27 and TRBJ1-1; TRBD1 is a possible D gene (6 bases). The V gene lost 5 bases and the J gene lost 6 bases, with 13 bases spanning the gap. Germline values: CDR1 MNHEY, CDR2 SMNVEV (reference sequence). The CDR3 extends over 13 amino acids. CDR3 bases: TGTGCCAGCAGTCCAGGGGCGTTAGCTGAAGCTTTCTTT. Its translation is CASSPGALAEAFF.

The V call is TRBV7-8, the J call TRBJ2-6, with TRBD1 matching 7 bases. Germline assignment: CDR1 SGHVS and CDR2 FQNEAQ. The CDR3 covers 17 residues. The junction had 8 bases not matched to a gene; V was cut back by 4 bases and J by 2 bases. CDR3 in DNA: TGTGCCAGCAGCTCGAACGAACAGGGGACTGGGGCCAACGTCCTGACTTTC. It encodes CASSSNEQGTGANVLTF.

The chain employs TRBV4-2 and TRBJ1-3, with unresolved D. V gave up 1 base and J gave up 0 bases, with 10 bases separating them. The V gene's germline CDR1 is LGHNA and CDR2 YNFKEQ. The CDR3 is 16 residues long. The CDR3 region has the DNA TGTGCCAGCAGCCAAGTCTCCGGTGGCTCTGGAAACACCATATATTTT. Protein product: CASSQVSGGSGNTIYF.

The CDR3 sequence is CASRAEASGRAVETQYF. The CDR3 DNA sequence: TGCGCCAGCAGGGCTGAGGCTAGCGGGAGGGCCGTAGAGACCCAGTACTTC. This chain links TRBV5-1 with TRBJ2-5; TRBD2 matches 12 bases. Trimming at V came to 5 bases and at J to 4 bases, leaving 12 bases not matched to a gene. Germline-derived CDR1 and CDR2 are SGHRS and YFSETQ. The CDR3 consists of 17 residues.

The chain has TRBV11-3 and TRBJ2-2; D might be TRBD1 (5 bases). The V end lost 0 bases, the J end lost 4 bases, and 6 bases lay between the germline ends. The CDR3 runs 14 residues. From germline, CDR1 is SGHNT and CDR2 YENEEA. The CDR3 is CASSLDQGTGELFF. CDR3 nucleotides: TGTGCCAGCAGCTTAGATCAGGGCACCGGGGAGCTGTTTTTT.

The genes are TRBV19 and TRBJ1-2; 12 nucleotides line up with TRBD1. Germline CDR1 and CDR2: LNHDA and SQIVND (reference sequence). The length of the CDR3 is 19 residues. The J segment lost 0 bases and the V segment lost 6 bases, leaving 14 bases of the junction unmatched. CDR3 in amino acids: CASSSAASGTGGANYGYTF. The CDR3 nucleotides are TGTGCCAGTAGCTCCGCTGCTTCCGGGACAGGGGGCGCTAACTATGGCTACACCTTC.

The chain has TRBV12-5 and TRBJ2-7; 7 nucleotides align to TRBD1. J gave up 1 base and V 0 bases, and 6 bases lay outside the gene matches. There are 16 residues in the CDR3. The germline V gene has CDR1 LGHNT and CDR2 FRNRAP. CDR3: CASGLVLGTASYEQYF. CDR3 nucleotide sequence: TGTGCTAGTGGTTTGGTATTGGGGACAGCTTCCTACGAGCAGTACTTC.

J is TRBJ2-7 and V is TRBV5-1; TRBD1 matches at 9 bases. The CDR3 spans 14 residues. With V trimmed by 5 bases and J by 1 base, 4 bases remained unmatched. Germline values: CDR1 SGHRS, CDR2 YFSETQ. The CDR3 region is CASSSGTGSYEQYF. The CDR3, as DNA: TGCGCCAGCAGTTCCGGGACAGGGTCCTACGAGCAGTACTTC.

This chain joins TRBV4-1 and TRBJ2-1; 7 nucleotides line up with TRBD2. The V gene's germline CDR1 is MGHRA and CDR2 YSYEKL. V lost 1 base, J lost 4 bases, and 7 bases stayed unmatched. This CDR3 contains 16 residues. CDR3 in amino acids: CASSQGGLTEYNEQFF. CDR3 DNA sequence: TGCGCCAGCAGCCAAGGGGGACTAACCGAATACAATGAGCAGTTCTTC.

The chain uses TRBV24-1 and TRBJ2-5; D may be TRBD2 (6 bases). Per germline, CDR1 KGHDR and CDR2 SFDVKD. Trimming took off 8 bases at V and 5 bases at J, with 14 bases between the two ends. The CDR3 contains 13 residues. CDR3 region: CATMGGRWETQYF. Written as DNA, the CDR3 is TGTGCCACCATGGGGGGTAGATGGGAGACCCAGTACTTC.

As DNA, the CDR3 is TGTGCCTCCGGGGGAGCGGGGGGGACCTACGAGCAGTACTTC. It translates to CASGGAGGTYEQYF. This sequence joins TRBV27 and TRBJ2-7, with TRBD2 matching over 10 bases. Germline CDR1 is MNHEY and CDR2 is SMNVEV (reference sequence). Trimming took 11 bases from V and 2 from J; bases not matched to a gene: 9. CDR3 length: 14 residues.

Here the CDR3 DNA reads TGTGCCAGCACAGGAGGCTCTGGAAACACCATATATTTT. Its translation is CASTGGSGNTIYF. The chain uses TRBV6-5 and TRBJ1-3; unclear D gene. Germline CDR1 is MNHEY and CDR2 is SVGAGI. The CDR3 has 13 amino acids. With 7 bases removed from V and 0 bases from J, the gap between germline ends came to 7 bases.

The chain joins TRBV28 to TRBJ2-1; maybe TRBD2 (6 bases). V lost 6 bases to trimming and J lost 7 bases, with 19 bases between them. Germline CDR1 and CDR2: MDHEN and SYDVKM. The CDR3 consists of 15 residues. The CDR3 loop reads CASRRSGSGVNEQFF. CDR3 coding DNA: TGTGCCAGCAGGCGTAGCGGTTCCGGGGTTAATGAGCAGTTCTTC.

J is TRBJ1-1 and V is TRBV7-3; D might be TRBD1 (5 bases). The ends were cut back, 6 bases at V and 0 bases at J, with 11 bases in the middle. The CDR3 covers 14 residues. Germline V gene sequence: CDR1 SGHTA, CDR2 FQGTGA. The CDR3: CASRRGGMNTEAFF. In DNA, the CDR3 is TGTGCCAGCAGACGGGGGGGAATGAACACTGAAGCTTTCTTT.

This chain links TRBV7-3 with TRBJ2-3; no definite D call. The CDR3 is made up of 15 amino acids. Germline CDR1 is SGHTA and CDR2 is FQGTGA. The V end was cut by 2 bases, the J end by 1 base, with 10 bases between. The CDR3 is CASSLGWARTDTQYF. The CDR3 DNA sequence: TGTGCCAGCAGCTTAGGGTGGGCCCGCACAGATACGCAGTATTTT.

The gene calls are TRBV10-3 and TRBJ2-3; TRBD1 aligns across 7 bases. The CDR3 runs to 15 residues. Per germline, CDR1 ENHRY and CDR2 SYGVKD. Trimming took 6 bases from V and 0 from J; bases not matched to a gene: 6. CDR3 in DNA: TGTGCCATCAGGAACAGGGGAACTAGCACAGATACGCAGTATTTT. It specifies CAIRNRGTSTDTQYF.

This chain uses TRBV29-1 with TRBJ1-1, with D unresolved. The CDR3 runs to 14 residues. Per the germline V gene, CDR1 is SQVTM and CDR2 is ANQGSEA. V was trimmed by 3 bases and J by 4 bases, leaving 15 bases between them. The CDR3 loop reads CSVERVGGGTEAFF. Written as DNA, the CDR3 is TGCAGCGTTGAGAGGGTTGGAGGAGGCACTGAAGCTTTCTTT.

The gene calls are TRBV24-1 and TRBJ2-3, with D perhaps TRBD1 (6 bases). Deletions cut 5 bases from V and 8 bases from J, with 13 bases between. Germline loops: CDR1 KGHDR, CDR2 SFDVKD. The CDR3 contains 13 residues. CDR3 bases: TGTGCCACCAGTGTACAGGGTCCGGGTACGCAGTATTTT. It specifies CATSVQGPGTQYF.

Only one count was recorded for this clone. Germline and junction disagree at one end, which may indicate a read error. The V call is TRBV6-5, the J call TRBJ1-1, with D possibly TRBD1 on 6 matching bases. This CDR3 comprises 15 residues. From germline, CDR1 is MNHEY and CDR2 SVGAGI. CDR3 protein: CACRLNREMNTEAFF. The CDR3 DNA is TGTGCCTGCAGACTCAACAGGGAAATGAACACTGAAGCTTTCTTT.

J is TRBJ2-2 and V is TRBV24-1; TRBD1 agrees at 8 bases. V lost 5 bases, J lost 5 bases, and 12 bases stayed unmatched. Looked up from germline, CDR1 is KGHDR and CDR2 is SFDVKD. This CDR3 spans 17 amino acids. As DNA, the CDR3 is TGTGCCACCAGTGGTCCTCAGGGGGCCCAGCGGACCGGGGAGCTGTTTTTT. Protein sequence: CATSGPQGAQRTGELFF.

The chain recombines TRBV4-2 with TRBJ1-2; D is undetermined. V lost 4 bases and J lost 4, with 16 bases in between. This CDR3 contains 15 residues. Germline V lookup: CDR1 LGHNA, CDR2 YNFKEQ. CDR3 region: CASSPDPEGGYGYTF. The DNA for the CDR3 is TGTGCCAGCAGCCCGGACCCCGAGGGAGGCTATGGCTACACCTTC.

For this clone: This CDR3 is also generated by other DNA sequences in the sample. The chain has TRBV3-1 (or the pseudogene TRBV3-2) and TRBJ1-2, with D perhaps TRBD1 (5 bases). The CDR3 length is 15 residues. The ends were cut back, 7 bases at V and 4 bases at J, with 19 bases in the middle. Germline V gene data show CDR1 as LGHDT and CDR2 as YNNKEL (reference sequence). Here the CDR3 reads CASTRSDRSSYGYTF. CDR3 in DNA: TGTGCCAGCACTCGTTCCGACAGATCTTCCTATGGCTACACCTTC.